What follows describes a single T cell receptor (beta chain). TCRdb's copy holds only in-frame clones and misses some; the assay was immunoSEQ multiplex PCR. The sample has roughly 420,000 clones, around nine tenths seen once. This CDR3 contains 14 residues. Germline CDR1 and CDR2: SGHAT and FQNNGV. V lost 0 bases to trimming and J lost 3 bases; unmatched junction nucleotides: 2. Allocation to cohorts depended on clinical history reported by the participants. These data originate in a study of blood T cell repertoires in COVID-19. Study summary: The analysed material was cDNA or gDNA that came from T cells, B-cell-depleted T cells, or PBMCs.

This chain links TRBV11-2 with TRBJ2-7, with TRBD2 matching 7 bases. Sequenced input: PBMCs or T cells enriched from blood (not recorded which). The TCR was taken from a woman under 40 with acute COVID-19. CDR3 in DNA: TGTGCCAGCAGCTTAGAACCGGGGGGCTACGAGCAGTACTTC. Encoded protein: CASSLEPGGYEQYF.